This paragraph reports one T cell receptor (beta chain). Its antigen is unidentified. This entry belongs to a study of vaccination and CD4 T cells after COVID-19. The sample's treatment: approximately nine-day PBMC culture with coronavirus spike peptide pools or control peptides (ViraFEST assay). V dropped 3 bases and J dropped 5 bases, with 10 bases sitting between them. CDR1 is DFQATT and CDR2 is SNEGSKA in the germline V gene (reference sequence). The CDR3 is 12 residues long. Cultured CD4+ T cell DNA underwent sequencing with the Oncomine TCR Beta short-read assay. TCRdb passed the PCR reads through MiXCR, listing each CDR3 protein once. The sample lists approximately 14,000 distinct CDR3 sequences; 50% to 55% were seen once.

Material for sequencing was CD4+ T cells from blood, cultured in vitro. The chain employs TRBV20-1 and TRBJ2-5, with D hard to call. This TCR was sampled from a human donor who had recovered from COVID-19. The CDR3 is CSASFQAETQYF. CDR3 bases: TGCAGTGCTAGTTTTCAGGCGGAGACCCAGTACTTC.